A single sample gave rise to the 30 T cell receptor beta chains below, sequenced in a study of control samples from healthy donors and cancer patients. The assay was immunoSEQ multiplex PCR, and TCRdb's table has in-frame clones only and misses some. The table shows fewer than 90,000 clones, with about 87% occurring only once. Sequenced sample: blood. These receptors originate from a man aged 45-65 years in good health.

In this sample, this clone turned up once. The rearrangement joins TRBV5-6 to TRBJ2-1; the D gene is possibly TRBD1 (6 bases). The V end was cut by 6 bases, the J end by 7 bases, with 14 bases between. The germline V gene has CDR1 SGHDT and CDR2 YYEEEE. The CDR3 loop spans 13 amino acids. The CDR3 DNA sequence: TGTGCCAGCACTTCCGCCGGGACAAATGAGCAGTTCTTC. Protein product: CASTSAGTNEQFF. The full variable domain, with the rest looked up from reference TRBV5-6 and TRBJ2-1, is DAGVTQSPTHLIKTRGQQVTLRCSPKSGHDTVSWYQQALGQGPQFIFQYYEEEERQRGNFPDRFSGHQFPNYSSELNVNALLLGDSALYLCASTSAGTNEQFFGPGTRLTVL.

The CDR3 nucleotides are TGTGCCAGCAGCTATCAGGGGCTCGGAAACACCATATATTTT. Protein product: CASSYQGLGNTIYF. The chain combines TRBV7-9 with TRBJ1-3; TRBD1 is a possible D gene (6 bases). The CDR3 sequence is 14 residues long. Germline CDR1 is SEHNR and CDR2 is FQNEAQ (reference sequence). V lost 4 bases, J lost 4 bases, and 11 bases lay in between.

The J gene is TRBJ2-3, the V gene TRBV5-1; no definite D call. This CDR3 is 13 amino acids long. CDR1 SGHRS and CDR2 YFSETQ come from the germline V gene. V lost 0 bases, J lost 5 bases, and 7 bases lay in between. In DNA form, the CDR3 reads TGCGCCAGCAGCTTGGTGGGATTAGATACGCAGTATTTT. Its translation is CASSLVGLDTQYF.

This clone was seen a handful of times. The chain links TRBV30 to TRBJ1-2, with 10 bases lining up with TRBD1. The germline V gene has CDR1 GTSNPN and CDR2 SVGIG (reference sequence). V trimming: 2 bases; J trimming: 6 bases; junction bases outside the gene matches: 6. This CDR3 has 14 residues. The CDR3 loop is CAWSRQGAVNGYTF. Written as DNA, the CDR3 is TGTGCCTGGAGTCGACAGGGGGCGGTGAATGGCTACACCTTC.

The gene calls are TRBV29-1 and TRBJ2-2; D possibly corresponds to TRBD2 (6 bases). V was trimmed by 4 bases and J by 3 bases, leaving 6 bases between them. This CDR3 contains 12 residues. Germline V gene sequence: CDR1 SQVTM, CDR2 ANQGSEA. CDR3 in DNA: TGCAGCGTTGCGGGGGACACCGGGGAGCTGTTTTTT. Its protein product is CSVAGDTGELFF.

The V gene is TRBV21-1, the J gene TRBJ1-5; the table's TRBD1 call for D was not verified on the DNA. TRBV21-1 is a documented pseudogene. The CDR3 has 16 amino acids. This chain's CDR3 is CASSTRPQGGGQPQHF. In DNA, the CDR3 is TGTGCCAGCAGCACCAGGCCACAGGGGGGAGGTCAGCCCCAGCATTTT.

The table lists this clone with a few counts. This chain joins TRBV7-9 and TRBJ2-5; 7 bases agree with TRBD2. The J segment lost 4 bases and the V segment lost 2 bases, leaving 7 bases of the junction unmatched. The CDR3 sequence is 15 residues long. Germline assignment: CDR1 SEHNR and CDR2 FQNEAQ (reference sequence). The CDR3 region is CASSLLTGGVETQYF. The CDR3 DNA reads as TGTGCCAGCAGCTTATTGACGGGAGGAGTAGAGACCCAGTACTTC.

CDR3 DNA: TGCAGCGTCGGACAGGGGCTGGGAAACACCATATATTTT. Protein product: CSVGQGLGNTIYF. The rearrangement links TRBV29-1 to TRBJ1-3, with TRBD1 identical over 9 bases. CDR3 size: 13 residues. V gave up 6 bases and J gave up 4 bases; unmatched junction bases: 4. CDR1 and CDR2 from the germline V gene are SQVTM and ANQGSEA. The entire variable domain, with the rest obtained from reference TRBV29-1 and TRBJ1-3, is as follows: SAVISQKPSRDICQRGTSLTIQCQVDSQVTMMFWYRQQPGQSLTLIATANQGSEATYESGFVIDKFPISRPNLTFSTLTVSNMSPEDSSIYLCSVGQGLGNTIYFGEGSWLTVV.

CDR3 nucleotide sequence: TGTGCCAGCAGCTCGAGGGACAGGGAAGGCCTTAGGTATGGCTACACCTTC. Translating it yields CASSSRDREGLRYGYTF. This sequence joins TRBV7-8 and TRBJ1-2; 9 bases are a match to TRBD1. Per the germline V gene, CDR1 is SGHVS and CDR2 is FQNEAQ. V lost 4 bases to trimming and J lost 5 bases; unmatched junction nucleotides: 14. The CDR3 has 17 residues.

This chain connects TRBV6-6 to TRBJ1-1; D is undetermined. The V gene lost 2 bases and the J gene lost 5 bases, with 0 bases spanning the gap. This CDR3 is built from 10 residues. CDR1 is MNHNY and CDR2 is SVGAGI in the germline V gene (reference sequence). The CDR3 spells CASSYTEAFF. The CDR3 DNA is TGTGCCAGCAGTTACACTGAAGCTTTCTTT.

The chain uses TRBV3-1 (or the pseudogene TRBV3-2) and TRBJ1-2; the D gene is possibly TRBD1 (6 bases). Germline V gives CDR1 LGHDT, CDR2 YNNKEL (reference sequence). V lost 2 bases, J lost 5 bases, and 15 bases lay in between. The CDR3 extends over 15 amino acids. CDR3 region: CASSQTGTNAYGYTF. DNA for the CDR3: TGTGCCAGCAGCCAAACCGGGACAAACGCTTATGGCTACACCTTC.

The chain is built from TRBV28 and TRBJ2-5; D possibly matches TRBD1 or TRBD2 (5 bases each). The V gene lost 7 bases and the J gene lost 1 base, with 10 bases spanning the gap. Per the germline V gene, CDR1 is MDHEN and CDR2 is SYDVKM. The CDR3 runs to 13 residues. This chain's CDR3 is CASTPGTQETQYF. The CDR3 region has the DNA TGTGCCAGCACTCCGGGGACCCAAGAGACCCAGTACTTC.

The chain has TRBV10-3 and TRBJ2-3; no clear D. Trimming removed 0 bases from V and 2 bases from J, with 3 bases in between. There are 13 residues in the CDR3. From germline, CDR1 is ENHRY and CDR2 SYGVKD. The CDR3 sequence: CAISESYTDTQYF. The CDR3 DNA reads as TGTGCCATCAGTGAGTCATACACAGATACGCAGTATTTT.

The rearrangement uses TRBV11-3 and TRBJ2-2; possible D gene TRBD2, 5 bases. V was cut by 3 bases and J by 7 bases, with 6 bases left in between. The CDR3 covers 12 residues. The germline gives CDR1 SGHNT, CDR2 YENEEA. The CDR3 DNA reads as TGTGCCAGCAGCTTGGGAGTCGGGGAGCTGTTTTTT. Its protein product is CASSLGVGELFF.

This clone was counted a few times. Other DNA variants within this sample encode the same CDR3. V usage is TRBV4-3 and J usage is TRBJ1-5; 7 bases are a match to TRBD1. The germline gives CDR1 LGHNA, CDR2 YSLEER. V was clipped by 1 base and J by 3 bases; unmatched bases: 3. This CDR3 is 15 amino acids long. The CDR3 protein is CASSQATGLNQPQHF. CDR3 nucleotide sequence: TGCGCCAGCAGCCAAGCGACAGGGCTCAATCAGCCCCAGCATTTT.

The chain has TRBV29-1 and TRBJ2-2; 9 positions agree with TRBD1. Germline lookup yields CDR1 SQVTM and CDR2 ANQGSEA. V was pared by 6 bases and J by 7 bases, with 9 bases of the junction left unmatched. The length of the CDR3 is 14 residues. The CDR3 is CSVKRTGEGGELFF. DNA for the CDR3: TGCAGCGTGAAAAGGACAGGGGAGGGCGGGGAGCTGTTTTTT.

This clone was counted once. The V and J genes are TRBV11-3 and TRBJ2-2, with 8 bases identical to TRBD2. This CDR3 has 17 amino acids. Per germline, CDR1 SGHNT and CDR2 YENEEA. The V and J ends lost 5 bases and 5 bases, in that order; junction bases with no gene match: 13. Here the CDR3 DNA reads TGTGCCAGCAGCCCGACCGGGACTAGAGTCCGGACCGGGGAGCTGTTTTTT. Its translation: CASSPTGTRVRTGELFF. The full variable domain, its missing parts supplied by reference TRBV11-3 and TRBJ2-2, is EAGVVQSPRYKIIEKKQPVAFWCNPISGHNTLYWYLQNLGQGPELLIRYENEEAVDDSQLPKDRFSAERLKGVDSTLKIQPAELGDSAVYLCASSPTGTRVRTGELFFGEGSRLTVL.

The chain joins TRBV7-9 to TRBJ2-1; D is undetermined. Trimming took off 7 bases at V and 4 bases at J, with 8 bases between the two ends. The CDR3 loop spans 12 amino acids. Per the germline V gene, CDR1 is SEHNR and CDR2 is FQNEAQ (reference sequence). DNA of the CDR3: TGTGCCAGCACAGGCGAATACAATGAGCAGTTCTTC. Its translation is CASTGEYNEQFF. Based on the CDR3 plus reference TRBV7-9 and TRBJ2-1, the full variable domain is DTGVSQNPRHKITKRGQNVTFRCDPISEHNRLYWYRQTLGQGPEFLTYFQNEAQLEKSRLLSDRFSAERPKGSFSTLEIQRTEQGDSAMYLCASTGEYNEQFFGPGTRLTVL.

This chain links TRBV18 with TRBJ2-2; no reliable D call. The CDR3 extends over 16 amino acids. Per germline, CDR1 KGHSH and CDR2 LQKENI. V was pared by 3 bases and J by 2 bases, with 13 bases between. CDR3 loop: CASSPLYASNTGELFF. The DNA for the CDR3 is TGTGCCAGCTCACCCCTATATGCCTCAAACACCGGGGAGCTGTTTTTT.

V gene TRBV4-2 combines with J gene TRBJ1-5; 10 nucleotides agree with TRBD1. The germline CDR1 and CDR2 sequences are LGHNA and YNFKEQ. The V gene end was trimmed by 0 bases and the J gene end by 7 bases; junction bases not matched to a gene: 3. This CDR3 comprises 15 residues. CDR3 in amino acids: CASSQDGTGEQPQHF. DNA of the CDR3: TGTGCCAGCAGCCAAGATGGGACAGGGGAGCAGCCCCAGCATTTT.

This clone was observed once. The V call is TRBV18, the J call TRBJ1-4; TRBD1 might be the D (6 bases). Trimming pared 6 bases from V and 3 bases from J, leaving 14 bases between. The CDR3 length is 15 residues. The germline V gene encodes CDR1 KGHSH and CDR2 LQKENI. CDR3 loop: CASSDQGSSNEKLFF. CDR3 coding DNA: TGTGCCAGCTCTGATCAGGGGTCGTCTAATGAAAAACTGTTTTTT. Full variable domain (rest looked up from reference TRBV18 and TRBJ1-4): NAGVMQNPRHLVRRRGQEARLRCSPMKGHSHVYWYRQLPEEGLKFMVYLQKENIIDESGMPKERFSAEFPKEGPSILRIQQVVRGDSAAYFCASSDQGSSNEKLFFGSGTQLSVL.

This chain joins TRBV21-1 and TRBJ1-2. TRBV21-1 is a pseudogene segment. There are 15 residues in the CDR3. For the CDR3, the DNA is TGTGCCAGCAGAAAAATTAGGCGGGGGAGTTATGGCTACACCTTC. As protein: CASRKIRRGSYGYTF.

This clone came up a few times. The chain combines TRBV5-8 with TRBJ1-6; no clear D gene. V dropped 4 bases and J dropped 0 bases, with 11 bases sitting between them. The germline V gene has CDR1 SGHTS and CDR2 YDEGEE. The CDR3 has 16 amino acids. The chain's CDR3 is CASSQWWISYNSPLHF. The DNA of the CDR3 is TGTGCCAGCAGCCAATGGTGGATCTCCTATAATTCACCCCTCCACTTT. Full variable domain (missing parts from reference TRBV5-8 and TRBJ1-6): EAGVTQSPTHLIKTRGQQATLRCSPISGHTSVYWYQQALGLGLQFLLWYDEGEERNRGNFPPRFSGRQFPNYSSELNVNALELEDSALYLCASSQWWISYNSPLHFGNGTRLTVT.

The chain combines TRBV3-1 (or the pseudogene TRBV3-2) with TRBJ2-6; D unclear. Germline CDR1 reads LGHDT; CDR2 reads YNNKEL (reference sequence). The CDR3 extends over 16 amino acids. Trimming removed 4 bases from V and 4 bases from J, with 14 bases in between. The CDR3 sequence: CASSLYLPLGANVLTF. Written as DNA, the CDR3 is TGTGCCAGCAGCCTCTATCTGCCCCTCGGGGCCAACGTCCTGACTTTC.

The gene calls are TRBV25-1 and TRBJ1-2; D gene ambiguous. CDR1 is MGHDK, CDR2 SYGVNS, per germline. With 8 bases removed from V and 6 bases from J, the gap between germline ends came to 7 bases. The CDR3 is 10 amino acids. CDR3 sequence: CASLQDGYTF. As DNA, the CDR3 is TGTGCCAGCCTTCAGGATGGCTACACCTTC.

This rearrangement joins TRBV5-1 to TRBJ1-1; D uncertain. The CDR3 runs 13 residues. CDR1 SGHRS and CDR2 YFSETQ come from the germline V gene. The V end was cut by 0 bases, the J end by 6 bases, with 9 bases between. CDR3 coding DNA: TGCGCCAGCAGCTTGGACCGTCAAGCTGAAGCTTTCTTT. This translates into CASSLDRQAEAFF.

With respect to this clone: This CDR3 is also generated by other DNA sequences in the sample. V and J are TRBV10-1 and TRBJ1-6; D not certain. Trimming pared 5 bases from V and 6 bases from J, leaving 14 bases between. From germline, CDR1 is WNHNN and CDR2 SYGVQD (reference sequence). The CDR3 runs 15 residues. CDR3 amino acids: CASSPDSPANSPLHF. Here the CDR3 DNA reads TGCGCCAGCAGTCCAGATAGCCCGGCTAATTCACCCCTCCACTTT.

The genes are TRBV6-2 or TRBV6-3 and TRBJ2-7, with D possibly TRBD1 on 6 matching bases. V lost 5 bases and J 0 bases, leaving 11 bases between the germline ends. The CDR3 is 14 residues long. The V gene's germline CDR1 is MNHEY and CDR2 SVGEGT. The CDR3 protein is CASSRQESSYEQYF. CDR3 bases: TGTGCCAGCAGTCGACAGGAGAGCTCCTACGAGCAGTACTTC.

The rearrangement joins TRBV7-2 to TRBJ1-2, with D possibly matching TRBD1 (5 bases). With 0 bases removed from V and 2 bases from J, the gap between germline ends came to 13 bases. The CDR3 extends over 16 amino acids. CDR1 and CDR2 from the germline V gene are SGHTA and FQGNSA. CDR3 loop: CASSLAPTGGNYGYTF. The CDR3 bases are TGTGCCAGCAGCTTAGCCCCGACGGGGGGAAACTATGGCTACACCTTC.

This chain joins TRBV6-2 or TRBV6-3 and TRBJ1-2; D call uncertain. Trimming removed 4 bases from V and 8 bases from J, with 14 bases in between. Per germline, CDR1 MNHEY and CDR2 SVGEGT. The CDR3 extends over 13 amino acids. This chain's CDR3 is CASSSGRFGGYTF. CDR3 bases: TGTGCCAGCAGTTCTGGACGGTTTGGCGGCTACACCTTC.